This TCR beta chain was profiled in a study of blood T cell repertoires in COVID-19. For the study at large: In each case, the material was cDNA or gDNA derived from T cells, B-cell-depleted T cells, or PBMCs.

During active infection, Seattle patients enrolled and were then monitored through disease. The table came from immunoSEQ multiplex PCR; TCRdb's copy has only in-frame clones and leaves some out. The sample holds roughly 440,000 clones, around 88% seen once. This clone was picked up one time. The specimen was peripheral blood. The clonotype originates from a woman aged 45 to 65 with COVID-19, enrolled during active disease.

CDR3 DNA sequence: TGCAGCGTTGCTCAGGGCGTCACTTATGGCTACACCTTC. Its protein product is CSVAQGVTYGYTF. The chain has TRBV29-1 and TRBJ1-2; maybe TRBD1 (5 bases). This CDR3 is built from 13 residues. Germline assignment: CDR1 SQVTM and CDR2 ANQGSEA. The V end lost 4 bases, the J end lost 5 bases, and 14 bases lay between the germline ends.